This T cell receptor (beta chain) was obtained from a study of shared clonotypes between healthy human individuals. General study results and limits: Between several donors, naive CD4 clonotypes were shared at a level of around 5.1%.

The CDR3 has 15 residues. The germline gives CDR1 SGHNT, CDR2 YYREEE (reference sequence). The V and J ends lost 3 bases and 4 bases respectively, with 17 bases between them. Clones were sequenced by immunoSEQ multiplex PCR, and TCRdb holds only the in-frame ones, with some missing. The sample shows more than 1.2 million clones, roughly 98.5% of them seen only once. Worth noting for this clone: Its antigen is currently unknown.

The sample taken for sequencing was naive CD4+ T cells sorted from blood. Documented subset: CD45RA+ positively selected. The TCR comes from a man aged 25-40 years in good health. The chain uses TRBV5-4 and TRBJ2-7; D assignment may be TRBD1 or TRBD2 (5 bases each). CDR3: CASSSSTGALYEQYF. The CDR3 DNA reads TGTGCCAGCAGCTCCTCCACCGGGGCCTTATACGAGCAGTACTTC.